This T cell receptor (beta chain) was observed in a study of T-cell memory formation after mild COVID-19. Points from the study as a whole: Memory sampled before infection contained some responding clones, suggesting cross-reactive memory joined. Whether day 37 second-wave clones are SARS-CoV-2-specific was not confirmed.

Note on this clonotype: Its matching antigen is unknown.

TCRdb recomputed calls from the 5' RACE reads with MiXCR, one row per CDR3 protein. The repertoire holds around 340,000 distinct CDR3 sequences, with about an eighth as singletons. Sequenced material: PBMCs or a T cell subset sorted from them (not recorded which). The clonotype originates from a man between 18 and 35 years old who had mild COVID-19 (a few samples of this study predate the infection). Cell type and time point are not known.

This CDR3 is CATSTAAGLRPQHF. The CDR3 region has the DNA TGTGCCACCAGCACCGCGGCAGGGTTGCGGCCCCAGCATTTT. The V and J genes are TRBV15 and TRBJ1-5, with D perhaps matching TRBD1 (5 bases). Trimming stripped 4 bases from V and 9 bases from J, with 16 bases between. The CDR3 runs to 14 residues. Germline V CDR1 and CDR2: LNHNV, YYDKDF (reference sequence).